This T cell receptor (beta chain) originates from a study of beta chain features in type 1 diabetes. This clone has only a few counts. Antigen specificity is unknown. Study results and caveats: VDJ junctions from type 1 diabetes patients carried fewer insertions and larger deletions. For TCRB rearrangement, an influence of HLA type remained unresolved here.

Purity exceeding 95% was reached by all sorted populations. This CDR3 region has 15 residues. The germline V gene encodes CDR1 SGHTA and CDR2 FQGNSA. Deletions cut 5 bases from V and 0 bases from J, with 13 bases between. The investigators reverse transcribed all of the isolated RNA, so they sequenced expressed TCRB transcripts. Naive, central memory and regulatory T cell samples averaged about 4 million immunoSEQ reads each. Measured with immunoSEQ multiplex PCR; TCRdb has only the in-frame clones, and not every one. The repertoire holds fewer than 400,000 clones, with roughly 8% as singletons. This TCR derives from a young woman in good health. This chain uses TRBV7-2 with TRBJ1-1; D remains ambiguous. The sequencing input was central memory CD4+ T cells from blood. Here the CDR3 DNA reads TGTGCCAGCAGCCCAGGAGGACGAATGAACACTGAAGCTTTCTTT. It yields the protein CASSPGGRMNTEAFF.